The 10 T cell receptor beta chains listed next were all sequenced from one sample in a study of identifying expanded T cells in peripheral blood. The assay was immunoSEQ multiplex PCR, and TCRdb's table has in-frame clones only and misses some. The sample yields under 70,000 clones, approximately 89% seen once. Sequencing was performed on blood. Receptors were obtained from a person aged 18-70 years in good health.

The CDR3 spells CASSQGETDRATDTQYF. As DNA, the CDR3 is TGTGCCAGCAGCCAGGGCGAAACAGACAGGGCCACAGATACGCAGTATTTT. This chain connects TRBV4-2 to TRBJ2-3, with 7 bases aligning to TRBD1. The V and J ends lost 3 bases and 2 bases, in that order; junction bases with no gene match: 11. CDR1 and CDR2 from the germline V gene are LGHNA and YNFKEQ. This CDR3 has 17 residues.

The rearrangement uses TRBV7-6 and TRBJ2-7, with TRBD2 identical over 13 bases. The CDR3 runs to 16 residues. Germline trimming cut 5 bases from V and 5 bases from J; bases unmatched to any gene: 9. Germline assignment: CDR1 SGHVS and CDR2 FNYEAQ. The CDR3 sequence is CASSVQTSGRIDEQYF. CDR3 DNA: TGTGCCAGCAGCGTTCAGACTAGCGGGAGGATAGACGAGCAGTACTTC.

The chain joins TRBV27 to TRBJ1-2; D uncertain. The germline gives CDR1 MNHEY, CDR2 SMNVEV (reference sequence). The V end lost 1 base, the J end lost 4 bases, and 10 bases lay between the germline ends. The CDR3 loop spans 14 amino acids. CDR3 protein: CASSLWPESYGYTF. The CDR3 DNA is TGTGCCAGCAGTTTATGGCCCGAAAGCTATGGCTACACCTTC.

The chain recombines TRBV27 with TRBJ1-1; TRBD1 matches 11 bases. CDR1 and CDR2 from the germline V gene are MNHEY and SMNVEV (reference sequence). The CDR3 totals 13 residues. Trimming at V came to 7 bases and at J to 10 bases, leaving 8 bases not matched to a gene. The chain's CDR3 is CASTRTGGEGAFF. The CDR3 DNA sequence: TGTGCCAGCACCCGGACAGGGGGCGAAGGAGCTTTCTTT.

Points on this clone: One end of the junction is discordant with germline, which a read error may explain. The CDR3 loop is CASSPGQGRYGHTF. CDR3 DNA sequence: TGTGCCAGCAGCCCCGGACAGGGACGCTATGGCCACACCTTC. The rearrangement joins TRBV6-5 to TRBJ1-2, with 8 bases that match TRBD1. CDR1 is MNHEY and CDR2 is SVGAGI in the germline V gene. This CDR3 spans 14 amino acids.

The CDR3 region is CASSFWGTQYF. In DNA form, the CDR3 reads TGTGCCAGCAGCTTCTGGGGTACGCAGTATTTT. The gene calls are TRBV28 and TRBJ2-3; no clear D. In germline, CDR1 is MDHEN, CDR2 SYDVKM. The CDR3 is 11 residues long. The V end lost 6 bases, the J end lost 8 bases, and 9 bases lay between the germline ends. Complete variable domain (other parts from reference TRBV28 and TRBJ2-3): DVKVTQSSRYLVKRTGEKVFLECVQDMDHENMFWYRQDPGLGLRLIYFSYDVKMKEKGDIPEGYSVSREKKERFSLILESASTNQTSMYLCASSFWGTQYFGPGTRLTVL.

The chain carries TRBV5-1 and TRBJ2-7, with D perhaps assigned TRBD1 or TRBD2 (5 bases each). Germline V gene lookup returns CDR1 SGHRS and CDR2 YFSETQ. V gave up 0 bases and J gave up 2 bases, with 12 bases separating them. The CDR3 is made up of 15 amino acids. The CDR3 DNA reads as TGCGCCAGCAGCTTGGCGGGACCCTATACCTACGAGCAGTACTTC. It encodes CASSLAGPYTYEQYF.

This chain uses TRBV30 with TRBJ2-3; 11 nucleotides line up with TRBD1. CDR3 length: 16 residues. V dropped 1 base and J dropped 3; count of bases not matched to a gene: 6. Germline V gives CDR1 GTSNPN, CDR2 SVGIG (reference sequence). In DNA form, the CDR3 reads TGTGCCTGGAGTGAACCCGGGACAGGGGGTACAGATACGCAGTATTTT. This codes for CAWSEPGTGGTDTQYF.

CDR3 region: CATRRKTSYEQYF. The CDR3 nucleotides are TGTGCCACCCGTCGGAAGACCTCCTACGAGCAGTACTTC. This chain uses TRBV28 with TRBJ2-7; D remains unclear. The germline V gene encodes CDR1 MDHEN and CDR2 SYDVKM. The CDR3 spans 13 residues. Trimming stripped 10 bases from V and 0 bases from J, with 13 bases between. Filled out from reference TRBV28 and TRBJ2-7, the complete variable domain reads DVKVTQSSRYLVKRTGEKVFLECVQDMDHENMFWYRQDPGLGLRLIYFSYDVKMKEKGDIPEGYSVSREKKERFSLILESASTNQTSMYLCATRRKTSYEQYFGPGTRLTVT.

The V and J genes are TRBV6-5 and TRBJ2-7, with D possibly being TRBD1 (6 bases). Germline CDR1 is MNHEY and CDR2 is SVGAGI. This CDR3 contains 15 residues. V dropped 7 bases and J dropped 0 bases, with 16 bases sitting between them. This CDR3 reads CASIPDSSRSYEQYF. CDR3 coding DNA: TGTGCCAGCATCCCGGACAGCTCCCGCTCCTACGAGCAGTACTTC.